Listed below are T cell receptor beta chains from one sample, sequenced in a study of Ad26.COV2.S vaccination and SARS-CoV-2 variants. The assay was immunoSEQ multiplex PCR, and TCRdb's table has in-frame clones only and misses some. The table includes roughly 380,000 clones, 87% detected once. Sample: peripheral blood, taken in a trial of Ad26.COV2.S vaccine versus placebo. These receptors were taken from a person aged 18-65 years who received the Ad26.COV2.S COVID-19 vaccine or a placebo. Both conserved end residues are part of each CDR3. A D gene is named only where the DNA matches it firmly. Some rows mark clone size as missing; the rest say once, few, many or name a class of expanded clone.

J: TRBJ2-1; V: TRBV11-2; size: .; D: TRBD2; CDR3: CASSPGGNEQFF; DNA: TGTGCCAGCAGCCCGGGGGGGAATGAGCAGTTCTTC
J: TRBJ2-3; V: TRBV19; size: .; D: .; CDR3: CASSIAQTSLIPDTQYF; DNA: TGTGCCAGTAGTATAGCTCAGACCAGCCTCATCCCAGATACGCAGTATTTT
J: TRBJ2-7; V: TRBV20-1; size: few; D: .; CDR3: CSASALTFYEQYF; DNA: TGCAGTGCTAGTGCGTTGACTTTCTACGAGCAGTACTTC
J: TRBJ1-3; V: TRBV7-8; size: few; D: .; CDR3: CASSRQDSGNTIYF; DNA: TGTGCCAGCAGCCGACAGGACTCTGGAAACACCATATATTTT
J: TRBJ1-5; V: TRBV27; size: .; D: .; CDR3: CASSWGYSNQPQHF; DNA: TGTGCCAGCAGTTGGGGCTATAGCAATCAGCCCCAGCATTTT
J: TRBJ1-5; V: TRBV2; size: few; D: TRBD1; CDR3: CASSFIQGGNQPQHF; DNA: TGTGCCAGCAGTTTTATACAGGGGGGCAATCAGCCCCAGCATTTT
J: TRBJ2-3; V: TRBV7-2; size: .; D: .; CDR3: CASSMSGASTDTQYF; DNA: TGTGCCAGCAGCATGAGCGGAGCTAGCACAGATACGCAGTATTTT
J: TRBJ2-7; V: TRBV20-1; size: .; D: TRBD2; CDR3: CSASWIAGGLYEQYF; DNA: TGCAGTGCTAGTTGGATAGCGGGGGGGTTATACGAGCAGTACTTC
J: TRBJ2-7; V: TRBV4-3; size: many; D: TRBD2; CDR3: CASSQAGGTGPYEQYF; DNA: TGCGCCAGCAGCCAAGCCGGGGGGACGGGGCCCTACGAGCAGTACTTC
J: TRBJ1-5; V: TRBV4-1; size: .; D: .; CDR3: CASSQELRLQYSNQPQHF; DNA: TGCGCCAGCAGCCAAGAGCTTCGGCTCCAATATAGCAATCAGCCCCAGCATTTT
J: TRBJ1-2; V: TRBV6-5; size: .; D: .; CDR3: CASNLELYYGYTF; DNA: TGTGCCAGCAATTTAGAGCTTTACTATGGCTACACCTTC
J: TRBJ1-2; V: TRBV19; size: .; D: TRBD1; CDR3: CASNRRAGGGYTF; DNA: TGTGCCAGTAACAGAAGGGCAGGGGGTGGCTACACCTTC
J: TRBJ1-2; V: TRBV5-4; size: .; D: .; CDR3: CASSSQANYGYTF; DNA: TGTGCCAGCAGCTCTCAAGCTAACTATGGCTACACCTTC
J: TRBJ2-6; V: TRBV21-1; size: .; D: .; CDR3: CARIIGGRCSGANVLTF; DNA: TGTGCCAGGATAATTGGAGGGAGGTGCTCTGGGGCCAACGTCCTGACTTTC
J: TRBJ1-5; V: TRBV4-2; size: .; D: TRBD1; CDR3: CASSQAGQNQPQHF; DNA: TGTGCCAGCAGCCAGGCGGGACAGAATCAGCCCCAGCATTTT
J: TRBJ2-1; V: TRBV27; size: .; D: .; CDR3: CASSFGVSSYNEQFF; DNA: TGTGCCAGCAGTTTCGGGGTGAGCTCCTACAATGAGCAGTTCTTC
J: TRBJ1-1; V: TRBV11-2; size: once; D: .; CDR3: CASSWGAKVTEAFF; DNA: TGTGCCAGCAGCTGGGGAGCTAAGGTCACTGAAGCTTTCTTT
J: TRBJ2-7; V: TRBV4-2; size: .; D: .; CDR3: CASSRQDAPYEQYF; DNA: TGTGCCAGCAGCCGCCAAGATGCGCCCTACGAGCAGTACTTC
J: TRBJ1-1; V: TRBV7-9; size: .; D: TRBD1; CDR3: CASNPGTGNTEAFF; DNA: TGTGCCAGCAACCCCGGGACAGGGAACACTGAAGCTTTCTTT
J: TRBJ2-1; V: TRBV9; size: .; D: .; CDR3: CASSVTGHVDEQFF; DNA: TGTGCCAGCAGCGTTACGGGGCACGTCGATGAGCAGTTCTTC
J: TRBJ2-3; V: TRBV7-2; size: .; D: .; CDR3: CASSLPRTPPTDTQYF; DNA: TGTGCCAGCAGCTTACCCAGGACGCCACCCACAGATACGCAGTATTTT
J: TRBJ1-6; V: TRBV11-2; size: .; D: .; CDR3: CASSLEAAIGVVLHF; DNA: TGTGCCAGCAGCTTAGAAGCGGCGATTGGGGTAGTCCTCCACTTT
J: TRBJ2-3; V: TRBV3-1/TRBV3-2; size: few; D: .; CDR3: CASSLTDTQYF; DNA: TGTGCCAGCAGCCTCACAGATACGCAGTATTTT
J: TRBJ1-5; V: TRBV12-1; size: .; D: .; CDR3: CASSFDGDSLNQPQHF; DNA: TGTGCCAGCAGCTTTGATGGGGACAGTCTCAATCAGCCCCAGCATTTT
J: TRBJ1-2; V: TRBV7-2; size: .; D: .; CDR3: CASSRPGTPLYGYTF; DNA: TGTGCCAGCAGCCGTCCCGGGACACCTCTCTATGGCTACACCTTC
J: TRBJ2-2; V: TRBV19; size: .; D: TRBD1; CDR3: CASSPSGQVNTGELFF; DNA: TGTGCCAGTAGTCCGTCGGGACAGGTGAACACCGGGGAGCTGTTTTTT
J: TRBJ1-2; V: TRBV11-3; size: .; D: .; CDR3: CASSHSGKDYGYTF; DNA: TGTGCCAGCAGCCACTCAGGAAAGGACTATGGCTACACCTTC
J: TRBJ1-1; V: TRBV28; size: once; D: .; CDR3: CASSSSSYTEAFF; DNA: TGTGCCAGCAGTTCCAGTAGTTACACTGAAGCTTTCTTT
J: TRBJ2-1; V: TRBV4-1; size: .; D: .; CDR3: CASSRRDNEQFF; DNA: TGCGCCAGCAGTCGTCGGGACAATGAGCAGTTCTTC
J: TRBJ2-2; V: TRBV11-3; size: .; D: .; CDR3: CASSYRLGTGELFF; DNA: TGTGCCAGCAGTTATCGCCTGGGGACCGGGGAGCTGTTTTTT
J: TRBJ1-2; V: TRBV2; size: .; D: TRBD1; CDR3: CASSEFWGGQDRRGYTF; DNA: TGTGCCAGCAGTGAATTTTGGGGTGGACAGGATCGGCGAGGCTACACCTTC
J: TRBJ1-5; V: TRBV27; size: once; D: .; CDR3: CASSLTPPMSNQPQHF; DNA: TGTGCCAGCAGCCTTACTCCCCCCATGAGCAATCAGCCCCAGCATTTT
J: TRBJ2-7; V: TRBV7-9; size: .; D: TRBD1; CDR3: CASSPTGTGFYEQYF; DNA: TGTGCCAGCAGCCCTACCGGGACAGGGTTCTACGAGCAGTACTTC
J: TRBJ1-4; V: TRBV30; size: .; D: .; CDR3: CAWTPGQANEKLFF; DNA: TGTGCCTGGACGCCGGGACAAGCGAATGAAAAACTGTTTTTT
J: TRBJ2-7; V: TRBV7-9; size: .; D: .; CDR3: CASSFFSAQNSYEQYF; DNA: TGTGCCAGCAGCTTCTTCAGCGCGCAGAACTCCTACGAGCAGTACTTC
J: TRBJ1-1; V: TRBV19; size: .; D: .; CDR3: CASSIPNTEAFF; DNA: TGTGCCAGTAGTATACCGAACACTGAAGCTTTCTTT
J: TRBJ2-1; V: TRBV5-1; size: .; D: TRBD2; CDR3: CASSLAELFQFGTSGDIRGLEQFF; DNA: TGCGCCAGCAGCTTGGCCGAGCTTTTCCAGTTCGGGACTAGCGGGGATATTAGGGGACTCGAGCAGTTCTTC
J: TRBJ1-1; V: TRBV5-1; size: .; D: .; CDR3: CASSTDPQNTEAFF; DNA: TGCGCCAGCAGCACGGACCCACAGAACACTGAAGCTTTCTTT
J: TRBJ1-2; V: TRBV30; size: once; D: .; CDR3: CAWSVGAYGYTF; DNA: TGTGCCTGGAGTGTAGGCGCCTATGGCTACACCTTC
J: TRBJ2-5; V: TRBV4-1; size: .; D: .; CDR3: CASSHPRQKSETQYF; DNA: TGCGCCAGCAGCCACCCCCGGCAGAAGTCGGAGACCCAGTACTTC
J: TRBJ1-3; V: TRBV5-1; size: .; D: .; CDR3: CASSLGGIPGNTIYF; DNA: TGCGCCAGCAGCCTGGGGGGGATTCCTGGAAACACCATATATTTT
J: TRBJ2-1; V: TRBV25-1; size: .; D: TRBD2; CDR3: CASSSAGVGYNEQFF; DNA: TGTGCCAGCAGCTCTGCGGGGGTCGGTTACAATGAGCAGTTCTTC
J: TRBJ1-1; V: TRBV7-8; size: .; D: .; CDR3: CASSLERNTEAFF; DNA: TGTGCCAGCAGCTTAGAGAGGAACACTGAAGCTTTCTTT
J: TRBJ1-5; V: TRBV19; size: .; D: .; CDR3: CASSYGRQAGRLNQPQHF; DNA: TGTGCCAGTAGTTATGGTCGCCAGGCGGGCAGACTCAATCAGCCCCAGCATTTT
J: TRBJ1-6; V: TRBV7-6; size: .; D: TRBD1; CDR3: CASSSDRVYSPLHF; DNA: TGTGCCAGCAGCTCCGACAGGGTGTATTCACCCCTCCACTTT
J: TRBJ1-1; V: TRBV6-5; size: .; D: .; CDR3: CASRPASSGTEAFF; DNA: TGTGCCAGCAGGCCCGCATCGAGCGGCACTGAAGCTTTCTTT
J: TRBJ2-5; V: TRBV12-5; size: .; D: TRBD1; CDR3: CASGLMISTGARETQYF; DNA: TGTGCTAGTGGTTTGATGATTTCGACAGGGGCTCGGGAGACCCAGTACTTC
J: TRBJ1-1; V: TRBV5-6; size: .; D: TRBD1; CDR3: CASSPGTGGIGEAFF; DNA: TGTGCCAGCAGCCCTGGGACAGGGGGAATAGGTGAAGCTTTCTTT
J: TRBJ2-2; V: TRBV9; size: once; D: .; CDR3: CASSVEGGNTGELFF; DNA: TGTGCCAGCAGCGTAGAGGGGGGCAACACCGGGGAGCTGTTTTTT
J: TRBJ2-2; V: TRBV5-1; size: .; D: .; CDR3: CASSWTSWQGFTGELFF; DNA: TGCGCCAGCAGCTGGACCTCCTGGCAGGGATTCACCGGGGAGCTGTTTTTT
J: TRBJ2-6; V: TRBV3-1/TRBV3-2; size: .; D: .; CDR3: CASSQTSGANVLTF; DNA: TGTGCCAGCAGCCAAACGTCTGGGGCCAACGTCCTGACTTTC
J: TRBJ1-6; V: TRBV30; size: few; D: .; CDR3: CAWNQGWLSPLHF; DNA: TGTGCCTGGAATCAGGGGTGGTTATCACCCCTCCACTTT
J: TRBJ1-2; V: TRBV4-3; size: .; D: .; CDR3: CASSQDPGAGYTF; DNA: TGCGCCAGCAGCCAAGATCCGGGAGCTGGCTACACCTTC
J: TRBJ2-7; V: TRBV24-1; size: .; D: .; CDR3: CATSDDRFRQYF; DNA: TGTGCCACCAGTGATGACAGGTTTAGGCAGTACTTC
J: TRBJ1-1; V: TRBV5-1; size: .; D: TRBD1; CDR3: CASSFRQGADTEAFF; DNA: TGCGCCAGCAGCTTTAGACAGGGAGCGGACACTGAAGCTTTCTTT
J: TRBJ1-4; V: TRBV5-6; size: .; D: .; CDR3: CASSFHWIATNEKLFF; DNA: TGTGCCAGCAGCTTCCATTGGATTGCCACTAATGAAAAACTGTTTTTT
J: TRBJ2-7; V: TRBV6-2/TRBV6-3; size: .; D: .; CDR3: CASSYPSSSPAYEQYF; DNA: TGTGCCAGCAGTTACCCTTCTTCTAGCCCAGCCTACGAGCAGTACTTC